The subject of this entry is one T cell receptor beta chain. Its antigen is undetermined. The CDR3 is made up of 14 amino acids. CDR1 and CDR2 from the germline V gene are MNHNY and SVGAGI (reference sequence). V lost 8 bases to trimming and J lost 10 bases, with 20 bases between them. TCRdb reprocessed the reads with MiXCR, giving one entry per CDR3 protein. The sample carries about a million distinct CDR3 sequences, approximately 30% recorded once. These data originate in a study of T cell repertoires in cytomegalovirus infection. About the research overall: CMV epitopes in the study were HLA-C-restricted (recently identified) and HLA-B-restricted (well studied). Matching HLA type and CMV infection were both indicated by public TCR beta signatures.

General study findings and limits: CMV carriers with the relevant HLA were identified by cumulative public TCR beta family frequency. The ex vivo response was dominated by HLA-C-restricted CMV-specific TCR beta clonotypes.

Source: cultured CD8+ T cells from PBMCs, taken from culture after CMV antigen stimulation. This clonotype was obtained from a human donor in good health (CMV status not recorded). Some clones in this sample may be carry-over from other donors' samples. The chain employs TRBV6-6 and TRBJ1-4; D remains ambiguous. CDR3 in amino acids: CASAASAAVGKLFF. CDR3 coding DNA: TGTGCCAGCGCAGCCAGCGCCGCGGTTGGAAAACTGTTTTTT.